Reported below is one T cell receptor beta chain. Between the trimmed V and J ends, which lost 5 bases and 1 base, there was a span of 14 bases. Germline-derived CDR1 and CDR2 are MNHEY and SMNVEV (reference sequence). The CDR3 is 15 residues long. The data were obtained in a study of T cell changes during pregnancy in multiple sclerosis. Here immunoSEQ multiplex PCR was the method, and the copy in TCRdb shows in-frame clones only, minus some. The data contain 85,000 to 90,000 clones, 94% of them singletons. The TCR sequence derives from a female donor in good health, enrolled as a control in a pregnancy study. The chain uses TRBV27 and TRBJ1-1, with D possibly being TRBD1 (6 bases). The specimen was peripheral blood, collected after pregnancy. The CDR3 sequence is CASSHNGRGNTEAFF. The CDR3 nucleotides read TGTGCCAGCAGTCATAACGGCAGGGGGAACACTGAAGCTTTCTTT.